This is a list of T cell receptor beta chains from one sample in a study of T-cell memory formation after mild COVID-19. One entry per CDR3 protein results from TCRdb running MiXCR on the 5' RACE reads. The table includes some 160,000 distinct CDR3 sequences, roughly 13% detected once. Sample: PBMCs or a T cell subset sorted from them (not recorded which). The receptors stem from a man between 18 and 29 years old who had mild COVID-19 (a few samples of this study predate the infection). Cell type and time point are not known. Each CDR3 is given with its conserved first and last residue.

v_call,cdr3_aa
TRBV5-1,CASSWDRVNTEAFF
TRBV11-1,CASSLVSGRATF
TRBV6-6,CASTEQETQYF
TRBV9,CASSAAEGQGAGNSPLHF
TRBV6-2/TRBV6-3,CASRPREGQQFF
TRBV12-3/TRBV12-4,CASSFSSGGAETQYF
TRBV27,CASSLRGLWNQPQHF
TRBV5-5,CASSRGTLNTGELFF
TRBV3-1,CASSRRQGADTQYF
TRBV12-3/TRBV12-4,CASSYLGRNTIYF
TRBV7-2,CASSLVTNSNQPQHF
TRBV5-1,CASSWEANTGELFF
TRBV20-1,CSAQEDGTANYGYTF
TRBV9,CASSTTRYFLLDNEQFF
TRBV20-1,CSVEPGQVAKNIQYF
TRBV6-2/TRBV6-3,CASSYLYWDRTNEQYF